Presented here are 18 T cell receptor beta chains from one specimen sequenced in a study of shared clonotypes between healthy human individuals. Sequencing was performed with immunoSEQ multiplex PCR; in TCRdb, only in-frame clones are kept and a portion is missing. The profile shows about 600,000 clones, less than 98% of them singletons. Sequenced input: naive CD4+ T cells sorted from blood. The sample's subset: CD45RA+ positively selected. These TCRs come from a woman aged 30 to 39 in good health.

J is TRBJ2-1 and V is TRBV28; 8 bases agree with TRBD1. Germline trimming cut 4 bases from V and 5 bases from J; bases unmatched to any gene: 4. The V gene's germline CDR1 is MDHEN and CDR2 SYDVKM. The CDR3 consists of 14 residues. CDR3: CASSSGQGHNEQFF. The CDR3 DNA follows: TGTGCCAGCAGTTCTGGACAGGGACACAATGAGCAGTTCTTC.

V usage is TRBV18 and J usage is TRBJ2-6, with TRBD2 matching over 10 bases. The CDR3 loop spans 19 amino acids. CDR1 is KGHSH, CDR2 LQKENI, per germline. Unmatched junction bases numbered 7, after V lost 0 bases and J lost 2 bases. The CDR3 region is CASSPPSGLAGAGANVLTF. The CDR3 region has the DNA TGTGCCAGCTCACCACCTTCCGGGCTAGCGGGAGCTGGGGCCAACGTCCTGACTTTC. Combining the CDR3 with reference TRBV18 and TRBJ2-6 gives the whole variable domain NAGVMQNPRHLVRRRGQEARLRCSPMKGHSHVYWYRQLPEEGLKFMVYLQKENIIDESGMPKERFSAEFPKEGPSILRIQQVVRGDSAAYFCASSPPSGLAGAGANVLTFGAGSRLTVL.

The chain combines TRBV29-1 with TRBJ2-5, with TRBD1 matching 7 bases. The germline V gene encodes CDR1 SQVTM and CDR2 ANQGSEA. Trimming at V came to 7 bases and at J to 3 bases, leaving 2 bases not matched to a gene. The CDR3 is 11 residues long. The CDR3 loop is CSAGTEETQYF. Written as DNA, the CDR3 is TGCAGCGCCGGGACAGAAGAGACCCAGTACTTC.

V and J are TRBV19 and TRBJ1-5, with D maybe TRBD1 (6 bases). With 7 bases removed from V and 9 bases from J, the gap between germline ends came to 16 bases. Germline V gene data show CDR1 as LNHDA and CDR2 as SQIVND (reference sequence). The CDR3 loop spans 13 amino acids. The CDR3 reads CASNPRGGGPQHF. The CDR3 DNA is TGTGCCAGTAACCCACGAGGGGGAGGGCCCCAGCATTTT.

This rearrangement joins TRBV7-9 to TRBJ2-3; 10 nucleotides match TRBD2. This CDR3 region has 16 residues. The trim removed 3 bases at V and 5 bases at J, leaving 8 bases unmatched. The germline CDR1 and CDR2 sequences are SEHNR and FQNEAQ (reference sequence). CDR3 nucleotide sequence: TGTGCCAGCAGCTTCGCCGGGACTAGCGTCGTAGATACGCAGTATTTT. This codes for CASSFAGTSVVDTQYF.

The V and J genes are TRBV7-8 and TRBJ2-7; TRBD2 aligns across 14 bases. V lost 5 bases, J lost 4 bases, and 7 bases stayed unmatched. There are 16 residues in the CDR3. Germline V gene lookup returns CDR1 SGHVS and CDR2 FQNEAQ. The CDR3 DNA reads as TGTGCCAGCAGCAGAATCGGGACTAGCGGGAGTTACGAGCAGTACTTC. Its translation: CASSRIGTSGSYEQYF.

This clone was recorded once. The genes are TRBV2 and TRBJ2-7, with D maybe TRBD1 (6 bases). The V gene lost 6 bases and the J gene lost 4 bases, with 10 bases spanning the gap. The CDR3 totals 12 residues. Looked up from germline, CDR1 is SNHLY and CDR2 is FYNNEI. The CDR3 loop is CASRKTGYEQYF. CDR3 coding DNA: TGTGCCAGCAGAAAGACAGGTTACGAGCAGTACTTC.

The chain carries TRBV7-3 and TRBJ2-1; D ambiguous. V was shortened by 4 bases and J by 3 bases, with 13 bases between the two germline ends. The CDR3 length is 15 residues. Germline V gene data show CDR1 as SGHTA and CDR2 as FQGTGA. As DNA, the CDR3 is TGTGCCAGCAGCTGGGCTTCAACGGTCTACAATGAGCAGTTCTTC. Its translation: CASSWASTVYNEQFF.

V and J are TRBV28 and TRBJ2-2; D uncertain. The CDR3 length is 15 residues. V was shortened by 2 bases and J by 0 bases, with 7 bases between the two germline ends. Germline lookup yields CDR1 MDHEN and CDR2 SYDVKM. CDR3: CASSLRHPNTGELFF. CDR3 bases: TGTGCCAGCAGTTTACGTCACCCGAACACCGGGGAGCTGTTTTTT.

This chain joins TRBV6-1 and TRBJ2-7, with TRBD2 matching over 16 bases. This CDR3 has 14 residues. Germline V CDR1 and CDR2: MNHNS, SASEGT. With V trimmed by 6 bases and J by 6 bases, 2 bases remained unmatched. In DNA, the CDR3 is TGTGCCAGCAGGGGGACTAGCGGGAGGGGCGAGCAGTACTTC. Its protein is CASRGTSGRGEQYF.

The V call is TRBV6-1, the J call TRBJ2-3; D remains unclear. This CDR3 is 14 amino acids long. V dropped 6 bases and J dropped 3 bases, with 13 bases sitting between them. From germline, CDR1 is MNHNS and CDR2 SASEGT. The CDR3 loop reads CASRQARGTDTQYF. CDR3 sequence (DNA): TGTGCCAGCAGGCAGGCCAGAGGAACAGATACGCAGTATTTT.

This clone was detected only once. This rearrangement joins TRBV25-1 to TRBJ2-7, with 7 bases identical to TRBD1. This CDR3 contains 14 residues. V shed 2 bases, J shed 3 bases, and the junction held 4 bases outside the gene matches. CDR1 is MGHDK, CDR2 SYGVNS, per germline. The CDR3 bases are TGTGCCAGCAGTGAAGGACAGGACAGCTACGAGCAGTACTTC. Its protein product is CASSEGQDSYEQYF.

The rearrangement links TRBV29-1 to TRBJ1-4; TRBD1 might be the D (6 bases). Trimming took 3 bases from V and 8 from J, leaving 16 bases between them. The germline V gene encodes CDR1 SQVTM and CDR2 ANQGSEA. This CDR3 comprises 14 residues. The CDR3 loop is CSVEEGGLREKLFF. CDR3 nucleotide sequence: TGCAGCGTTGAGGAGGGGGGGCTCCGGGAAAAACTGTTTTTT.

The V gene is TRBV29-1, the J gene TRBJ2-2; the D is unclear. CDR1 is SQVTM, CDR2 ANQGSEA, per germline. Trimming removed 4 bases from V and 7 bases from J, with 7 bases in between. CDR3 length equals 11 residues. Here the CDR3 DNA reads TGCAGCGTTGTCTTAGTCGGGGAGCTGTTTTTT. It encodes CSVVLVGELFF.

J is TRBJ2-7 and V is TRBV2, with D possibly matching TRBD2 (5 bases). This CDR3 spans 11 amino acids. Germline V gene data show CDR1 as SNHLY and CDR2 as FYNNEI. V gave up 9 bases and J gave up 2 bases, with 8 bases separating them. DNA for the CDR3: TGTGCCAGTCGGCGGGCCTACGAGCAGTACTTC. This gives the protein CASRRAYEQYF.

This rearrangement joins TRBV28 to TRBJ2-7; D possibly uses TRBD1 or TRBD2 (5 bases each). The CDR3 covers 20 residues. Germline CDR1 and CDR2: MDHEN and SYDVKM. With 3 bases removed from V and 1 base from J, the gap between germline ends came to 28 bases. CDR3 bases: TGTGCCAGCAGTTTTTTTGGGGGAGTAGCCCTTAAAGATGAATCCTACGAGCAGTACTTC. Protein sequence: CASSFFGGVALKDESYEQYF.

The chain uses TRBV27 and TRBJ1-3; D is uncertain. V was cut by 2 bases and J by 2 bases, with 10 bases left in between. Per the germline V gene, CDR1 is MNHEY and CDR2 is SMNVEV (reference sequence). The CDR3 consists of 15 residues. As DNA, the CDR3 is TGTGCCAGCAGTTTACTGGGAAGGCCTGGAAACACCATATATTTT. This gives the protein CASSLLGRPGNTIYF.

Comment on this clone: No DNA is shown, since the ends of the CDR3 on it are uncertain; the CDR3 is the one TCRdb lists. This sequence joins TRBV6-5 and TRBJ2-2; the D call TRBD1 from the table was never checked on the DNA. Germline CDR1 and CDR2: MNHEY and SVGAGI. The CDR3 is 15 amino acids long, termini counted. The CDR3 loop reads CASSTSAGWAGELFF.